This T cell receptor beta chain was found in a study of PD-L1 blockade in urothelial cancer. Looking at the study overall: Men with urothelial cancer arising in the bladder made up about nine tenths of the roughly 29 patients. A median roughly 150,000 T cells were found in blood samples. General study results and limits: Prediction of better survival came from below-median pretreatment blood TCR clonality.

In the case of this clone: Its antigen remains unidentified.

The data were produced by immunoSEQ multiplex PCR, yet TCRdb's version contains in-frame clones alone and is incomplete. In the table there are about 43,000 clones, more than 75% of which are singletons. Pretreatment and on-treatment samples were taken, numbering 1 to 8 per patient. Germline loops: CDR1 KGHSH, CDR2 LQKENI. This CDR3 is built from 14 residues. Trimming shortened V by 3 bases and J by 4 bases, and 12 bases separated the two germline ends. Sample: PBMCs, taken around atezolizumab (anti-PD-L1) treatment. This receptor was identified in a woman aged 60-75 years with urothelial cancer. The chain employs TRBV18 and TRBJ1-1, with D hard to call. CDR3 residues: CASSPRIRGTEAFF. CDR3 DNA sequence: TGTGCCAGCTCACCTAGAATACGGGGCACTGAAGCTTTCTTT.